These 5 T cell receptor beta chains originate from one sample sequenced in a study of a mutant IDH1 vaccine in newly diagnosed glioma. Time point given: week 5, during vaccination. A 20-mer mutant IDH1 peptide at 300 ug was injected subcutaneously with topical imiquimod. Measured with immunoSEQ multiplex PCR; TCRdb has only the in-frame clones, and not every one. The sample includes about 40,000 clones, approximately 90% of them seen just once. No antigen is known for these receptors. The material was PBMCs, obtained from a glioma patient whose treatment included an IDH1 peptide vaccine. The receptors here all came from a man aged 45 to 65 with glioma.

The J gene is TRBJ1-1, the V gene TRBV7-9, with D unclear. The germline V gene has CDR1 SEHNR and CDR2 FQNEAQ (reference sequence). The germline V and J ends were trimmed by 3 bases and 1 base, with 9 bases remaining between them. The CDR3 has 14 amino acids. The CDR3 region has the DNA TGTGCCAGCAGCTTTTACGACAAGAACACTGAAGCTTTCTTT. This encodes CASSFYDKNTEAFF. Full variable domain (missing parts from reference TRBV7-9 and TRBJ1-1): DTGVSQNPRHKITKRGQNVTFRCDPISEHNRLYWYRQTLGQGPEFLTYFQNEAQLEKSRLLSDRFSAERPKGSFSTLEIQRTEQGDSAMYLCASSFYDKNTEAFFGQGTRLTVV.

This chain uses TRBV4-2 with TRBJ2-1, with 12 bases that match TRBD2. CDR1 and CDR2 from the germline V gene are LGHNA and YNFKEQ. The CDR3 spans 16 residues. Trimming cost V 1 base and J 3 bases; bases outside gene matches: 1. CDR3 sequence: CASSQGLAGDYNEQFF. The CDR3 nucleotides read TGTGCCAGCAGCCAAGGACTAGCGGGGGACTACAATGAGCAGTTCTTC.

V is TRBV7-2 and J is TRBJ1-5, with 9 bases that match TRBD1. Unmatched junction bases numbered 3, after V lost 1 base and J lost 5 bases. Germline V lookup: CDR1 SGHTA, CDR2 FQGNSA. CDR3 size: 15 residues. The CDR3 nucleotides read TGTGCCAGCAGCTTAGTTGGGACAGGGTATCAGCCCCAGCATTTT. Protein sequence: CASSLVGTGYQPQHF.

The chain uses TRBV5-1 and TRBJ2-7, with D possibly TRBD1 on 6 matching bases. The CDR3 runs to 12 residues. Trimming stripped 4 bases from V and 2 bases from J, with 7 bases between. The germline gives CDR1 SGHRS, CDR2 YFSETQ. CDR3 residues: CASSRTAYEQYF. The CDR3 coding sequence is TGCGCCAGCAGCAGGACAGCCTACGAGCAGTACTTC. Looking up the rest from reference TRBV5-1 and TRBJ2-7 gives the full variable domain: KAGVTQTPRYLIKTRGQQVTLSCSPISGHRSVSWYQQTPGQGLQFLFEYFSETQRNKGNFPGRFSGRQFSNSRSEMNVSTLELGDSALYLCASSRTAYEQYFGPGTRLTVT.

The chain couples TRBV4-1 to TRBJ2-1; 12 positions agree with TRBD2. V lost 0 bases to trimming and J lost 12 bases; unmatched junction nucleotides: 9. In germline, CDR1 is MGHRA, CDR2 YSYEKL. The CDR3 is 16 amino acids. The DNA for the CDR3 is TGCGCCAGCAGCCAAGACGGGACTAGCGGGTTCCGGGGGCAGTTCTTC. Protein sequence: CASSQDGTSGFRGQFF.